What follows are 27 T cell receptor beta chains derived from one specimen sequenced in a study of blood T cells in healthy people across ages. Through a sample-barcoded 5' primer and a J-beta primer mix, a second PCR was run for roughly 7 to 12 cycles. TCRdb used MiXCR to reprocess the 5' RACE reads, holding one entry per CDR3 protein. The data show about 2 million distinct CDR3 sequences, roughly 52% seen once. Material: blood. The source of these receptors is a woman in her thirties or forties in good health.

This sequence joins TRBV7-2 and TRBJ2-3; no reliable D call. The CDR3 covers 15 residues. V lost 1 base and J lost 4, with 12 bases in between. CDR1 and CDR2 (germline): SGHTA, FQGNSA. In DNA, the CDR3 is TGTGCCAGCAGCTTAGTCGGGTTTAACGCAGATACGCAGTATTTT. This codes for CASSLVGFNADTQYF.

A few counts support this clonotype. The rearrangement uses TRBV29-1 and TRBJ2-7, with 8 bases matching TRBD1. The CDR3 is made up of 14 amino acids. Germline CDR1 and CDR2: SQVTM and ANQGSEA. V shed 5 bases and J 2 bases; nucleotides not matched to a gene: 8. CDR3 nucleotide sequence: TGCAGCGTTATTAGACAGGGGCTTCCCTACGAGCAGTACTTC. It is translated as CSVIRQGLPYEQYF.

This clonotype was recorded a few times. As DNA, the CDR3 is TGCGCCAGCAGCCCGTCGGCAACGGGGGATCTCACGAATACGCAGTATTTT. Amino acids: CASSPSATGDLTNTQYF. The chain joins TRBV4-1 to TRBJ2-3, with a tentative D call TRBD2 (6 bases). With 4 bases removed from V and 7 bases from J, the gap between germline ends came to 24 bases. The germline CDR1 and CDR2 sequences are MGHRA and YSYEKL. The CDR3 length is 17 residues.

The chain joins TRBV7-2 to TRBJ2-1, with 7 bases matching TRBD2. CDR3 length: 16 residues. In germline, CDR1 is SGHTA, CDR2 FQGNSA. V lost 3 bases to trimming and J lost 0 bases; unmatched junction nucleotides: 5. The CDR3 DNA reads as TGTGCCAGCAGCTTCACCTCGGGGGGCTCCTACAATGAGCAGTTCTTC. Translated, it gives CASSFTSGGSYNEQFF.

The gene calls are TRBV24-1 and TRBJ2-7, with 8 bases fitting TRBD1. The J call could be wrong; TRBJ2-5 is a better fit for the DNA end. The germline V gene encodes CDR1 KGHDR and CDR2 SFDVKD. The CDR3 runs to 15 residues. The CDR3 region is CATSGVTGARETQYF. The CDR3 DNA reads TGTGCCACCAGTGGAGTGACAGGGGCTCGGGAGACCCAGTACTTC.

This clonotype was observed a handful of times. V usage is TRBV20-1 and J usage is TRBJ1-2; 12 nucleotides agree with TRBD1. From germline, CDR1 is DFQATT and CDR2 SNEGSKA (reference sequence). This CDR3 has 14 residues. Unmatched junction bases numbered 4, after V lost 4 bases and J lost 4 bases. CDR3 loop: CSAIKGQGAYGYTF. The DNA of the CDR3 is TGCAGTGCTATCAAGGGACAGGGGGCCTATGGCTACACCTTC.

V gene TRBV4-3 combines with J gene TRBJ1-1, with D possibly TRBD1 on 5 matching bases. CDR1 and CDR2 from the germline V gene are LGHNA and YSLEER. V lost 0 bases and J lost 4, with 12 bases in between. The CDR3 length is 15 residues. Here the CDR3 reads CASSQETGRGTEAFF. CDR3 sequence (DNA): TGCGCCAGCAGCCAAGAGACGGGGCGAGGCACTGAAGCTTTCTTT.

The chain recombines TRBV29-1 with TRBJ1-2; 10 bases are a match to TRBD1. The length of the CDR3 is 14 residues. V shed 3 bases, J shed 1 base, and the junction held 2 bases outside the gene matches. The germline gives CDR1 SQVTM, CDR2 ANQGSEA. The DNA of the CDR3 is TGCAGCGTTGATAGGGACAGGGGTAACTATGGCTACACCTTC. Its translation: CSVDRDRGNYGYTF.

This chain joins TRBV21-1 and TRBJ1-2. TRBV21-1 is shown as a pseudogene. The length of the CDR3 is 13 residues. The CDR3: CASSNNTEHGYTF. CDR3 sequence (DNA): TGTGCCAGCAGCAATAACACGGAGCATGGCTACACCTTC.

The CDR3 is CASSFGINSPLHF. Here the CDR3 DNA reads TGTGCCAGCAGTTTCGGGATTAATTCACCCCTCCACTTT. The chain carries TRBV27 and TRBJ1-6; D not resolved. The ends were cut back, 3 bases at V and 6 bases at J, with 6 bases in the middle. CDR1 MNHEY and CDR2 SMNVEV come from the germline V gene (reference sequence). CDR3 length equals 13 residues.

This clonotype was seen more than once but under ten times. The J gene is TRBJ2-7, the V gene TRBV3-1; 7 bases agree with TRBD1. V was pared by 1 base and J by 3 bases, with 3 bases of the junction left unmatched. CDR1 and CDR2 from the germline V gene are LGHDT and YNNKEL (reference sequence). CDR3 size: 14 residues. CDR3 sequence (DNA): TGTGCCAGCAGCCAAGCCGGGACAGTCTACGAGCAGTACTTC. It is translated as CASSQAGTVYEQYF.

The gene calls are TRBV5-1 and TRBJ2-2, with D possibly matching TRBD1 (7 bases). The V and J ends lost 4 bases and 3 bases respectively, with 10 bases between them. CDR1 is SGHRS, CDR2 YFSETQ, per germline. The CDR3 totals 14 residues. CDR3 coding DNA: TGCGCCAGCAGCACCAGGGGGGACACCGGGGAGCTGTTTTTT. It codes for CASSTRGDTGELFF. The full variable domain, with the rest looked up from reference TRBV5-1 and TRBJ2-2, is KAGVTQTPRYLIKTRGQQVTLSCSPISGHRSVSWYQQTPGQGLQFLFEYFSETQRNKGNFPGRFSGRQFSNSRSEMNVSTLELGDSALYLCASSTRGDTGELFFGEGSRLTVL.

This clonotype was detected only a few times. CDR3 region: CASKERRTTDTQYF. The CDR3 DNA is TGTGCCAGCAAAGAGCGGCGGACCACAGATACGCAGTATTTT. The chain joins TRBV2 to TRBJ2-3, with D maybe TRBD2 (5 bases). The germline V gene encodes CDR1 SNHLY and CDR2 FYNNEI. The germline V and J ends were trimmed by 7 bases and 2 bases, with 13 bases remaining between them. The CDR3 is 14 amino acids. Filled out from reference TRBV2 and TRBJ2-3, the complete variable domain reads EPEVTQTPSHQVTQMGQEVILRCVPISNHLYFYWYRQILGQKVEFLVSFYNNEISEKSEIFDDQFSVERPDGSNFTLKIRSTKLEDSAMYFCASKERRTTDTQYFGPGTRLTVL.

The J gene is TRBJ1-2, the V gene TRBV2; D gene ambiguous. Germline-derived CDR1 and CDR2 are SNHLY and FYNNEI. Between the trimmed V and J ends, which lost 0 bases and 4 bases, there was a span of 15 bases. The CDR3 runs to 16 residues. The CDR3 loop reads CASSEAPRVPLYGYTF. The CDR3 bases are TGTGCCAGCAGTGAAGCCCCCCGGGTCCCCCTCTATGGCTACACCTTC.

In its sample, this clonotype was seen many times. The chain is built from TRBV7-2 and TRBJ2-5; perhaps TRBD2 as D (6 bases). Between the trimmed V and J ends, which lost 1 base and 4 bases, there was a span of 13 bases. The CDR3 is 15 residues long. Germline CDR1 is SGHTA and CDR2 is FQGNSA. CDR3 in amino acids: CASSLVGRGGETQYF. The CDR3 region has the DNA TGTGCCAGCAGCTTAGTTGGTAGGGGAGGAGAGACCCAGTACTTC.

This clonotype was found once. The rearrangement joins TRBV28 to TRBJ1-2, with a weak D call TRBD1 (5 bases). CDR3 size: 15 residues. Germline V gene lookup returns CDR1 MDHEN and CDR2 SYDVKM. Trimming removed 6 bases at V and 8 bases at J, with 22 bases between. CDR3 residues: CASRPTAAQGGGYTF. CDR3 coding DNA: TGTGCCAGCAGACCAACCGCGGCCCAGGGAGGGGGCTACACCTTC.

As DNA, the CDR3 is TGTGCCAGCAGCTTAGCGTTGGGGCTCGGGCAGTTCTTC. Protein sequence: CASSLALGLGQFF. The chain carries TRBV7-9 and TRBJ2-1; maybe TRBD1 (5 bases). Germline V gene lookup returns CDR1 SEHNR and CDR2 FQNEAQ (reference sequence). Trimming took off 0 bases at V and 12 bases at J, with 12 bases between the two ends. There are 13 residues in the CDR3.

This clonotype has a handful of counts. V gene TRBV7-9 combines with J gene TRBJ2-7; D may be TRBD1 or TRBD2 (7 bases each). V lost 0 bases and J lost 11, with 23 bases in between. This CDR3 has 16 residues. The germline V gene has CDR1 SEHNR and CDR2 FQNEAQ (reference sequence). As DNA, the CDR3 is TGTGCCAGCAGCTTAGCGGCATGGCAGGGGGGGGGAGTGAAGTACTTC. Translating gives CASSLAAWQGGGVKYF. The variable domain in full, with the rest retrieved from reference TRBV7-9 and TRBJ2-7, is DTGVSQNPRHKITKRGQNVTFRCDPISEHNRLYWYRQTLGQGPEFLTYFQNEAQLEKSRLLSDRFSAERPKGSFSTLEIQRTEQGDSAMYLCASSLAAWQGGGVKYFGPGTRLTVT.

The genes are TRBV4-1 and TRBJ2-1; 9 bases agree with TRBD1. V was pared by 1 base and J by 4 bases, with 5 bases of the junction left unmatched. This CDR3 comprises 16 residues. Germline CDR1 MGHRA, CDR2 YSYEKL. The CDR3 DNA reads TGCGCCAGCAGCCAAGGTGGGACAGGGAAGTACAATGAGCAGTTCTTC. Amino acids: CASSQGGTGKYNEQFF.

The rearrangement joins TRBV12-3 or TRBV12-4 to TRBJ1-5; D is unclear. CDR3 length: 15 residues. Trimming took 6 bases from V and 3 from J, leaving 15 bases between them. CDR3 DNA sequence: TGTGCCAGCAGCTGGGAGGCAGCGGCCAATCAGCCCCAGCATTTT. This encodes CASSWEAAANQPQHF.

The table lists this clonotype with a few counts. J is TRBJ2-3 and V is TRBV20-1, with unresolved D. Trimming left V 4 bases short and J 7 bases short, with 15 bases between. The CDR3 covers 13 residues. CDR1 is DFQATT, CDR2 SNEGSKA, per germline (reference sequence). The CDR3, as DNA: TGCAGTGCTACCCTTGATAGGACCAATACGCAGTATTTT. It is translated as CSATLDRTNTQYF.

The chain couples TRBV5-1 to TRBJ2-1; D tentatively reads TRBD1 or TRBD2 (5 bases each). CDR3 length equals 15 residues. V lost 5 bases and J lost 7, with 19 bases in between. Germline CDR1 and CDR2: SGHRS and YFSETQ. The CDR3 sequence is CASSSLGDPRNEQFF. DNA for the CDR3: TGCGCCAGCAGTTCCCTAGGGGACCCAAGGAATGAGCAGTTCTTC. Supplemented by reference TRBV5-1 and TRBJ2-1, the full variable domain reads KAGVTQTPRYLIKTRGQQVTLSCSPISGHRSVSWYQQTPGQGLQFLFEYFSETQRNKGNFPGRFSGRQFSNSRSEMNVSTLELGDSALYLCASSSLGDPRNEQFFGPGTRLTVL.

The J gene is TRBJ2-1, the V gene TRBV12-3 or TRBV12-4; D may match TRBD1 or TRBD2 (6 bases each). The CDR3 length is 15 residues. V lost 3 bases to trimming and J lost 4 bases, with 13 bases between them. The CDR3 loop is CASSFRGGQYNEQFF. CDR3 DNA sequence: TGTGCCAGCAGTTTTCGTGGGGGGCAATACAATGAGCAGTTCTTC.

V gene TRBV29-1 combines with J gene TRBJ2-7; TRBD1 matches 9 bases. The CDR3 totals 13 residues. Per the germline V gene, CDR1 is SQVTM and CDR2 is ANQGSEA. After removal of 0 bases from V and 6 bases from J, the junction contained 3 bases not matched to a gene. The CDR3 DNA sequence: TGCAGCGTTGAAGATGGGGACAGGGTCGAGCAGTACTTC. Its translation: CSVEDGDRVEQYF.

V is TRBV7-2 and J is TRBJ2-3; possibly TRBD2 for D (6 bases). CDR1 is SGHTA and CDR2 is FQGNSA in the germline V gene. Trimming took off 6 bases at V and 0 bases at J, with 19 bases between the two ends. The CDR3 loop spans 17 amino acids. Here the CDR3 reads CASRPRGGASSTDTQYF. In DNA form, the CDR3 reads TGTGCCAGCAGACCCCGTGGCGGGGCATCCAGCACAGATACGCAGTATTTT. The full variable domain, rest sourced from reference TRBV7-2 and TRBJ2-3, is GAGVSQSPSNKVTEKGKDVELRCDPISGHTALYWYRQSLGQGLEFLIYFQGNSAPDKSGLPSDRFSAERTGGSVSTLTIQRTQQEDSAVYLCASRPRGGASSTDTQYFGPGTRLTVL.

The chain links TRBV5-5 to TRBJ2-1; no definite D call. In germline, CDR1 is SGHKS, CDR2 YYEKEE (reference sequence). Deletions cut 1 base from V and 11 bases from J, with 7 bases between. The CDR3 length is 11 residues. The CDR3 loop reads CASSLMTQQFF. The CDR3 nucleotides are TGTGCCAGCAGCTTGATGACCCAGCAGTTCTTC.

This clonotype was counted between two and nine times. The genes are TRBV20-1 and TRBJ2-1, with D hard to call. The V and J ends lost 1 base and 4 bases respectively, with 8 bases between them. Germline loops: CDR1 DFQATT, CDR2 SNEGSKA (reference sequence). This CDR3 is built from 13 residues. The CDR3 coding sequence is TGCAGTGCTAGAGTCGAACCATACAATGAGCAGTTCTTC. Encoded protein: CSARVEPYNEQFF.